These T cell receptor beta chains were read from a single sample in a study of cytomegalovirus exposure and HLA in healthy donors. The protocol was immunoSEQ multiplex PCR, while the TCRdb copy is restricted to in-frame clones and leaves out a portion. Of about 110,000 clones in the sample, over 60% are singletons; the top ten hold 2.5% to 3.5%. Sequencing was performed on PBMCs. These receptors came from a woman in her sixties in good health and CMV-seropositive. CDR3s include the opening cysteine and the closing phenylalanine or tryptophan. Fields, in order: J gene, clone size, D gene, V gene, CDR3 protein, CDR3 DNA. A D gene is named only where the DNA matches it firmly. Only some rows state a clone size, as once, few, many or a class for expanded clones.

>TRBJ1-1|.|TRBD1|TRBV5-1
CASSVIGQGLNTEAFF
TGCGCCAGCAGCGTCATAGGACAGGGATTGAACACTGAAGCTTTCTTT
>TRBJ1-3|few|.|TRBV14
CASSQFSRAENTIYF
TGTGCCAGCAGCCAATTCAGCAGGGCCGAAAACACCATATATTTT
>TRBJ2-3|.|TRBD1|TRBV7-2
CASSLSTGTEISSTDTQYF
TGTGCCAGCAGCTTAAGTACTGGGACAGAAATTTCTAGCACAGATACGCAGTATTTT
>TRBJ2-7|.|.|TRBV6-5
CASSSTEAYEQYF
TGTGCCAGCAGCTCGACAGAAGCTTACGAGCAGTACTTC
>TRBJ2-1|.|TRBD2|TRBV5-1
CASSFMTSYDNEQFF
TGCGCCAGCAGCTTCATGACTAGCTACGACAATGAGCAGTTCTTC
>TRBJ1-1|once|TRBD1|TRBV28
CASSFPDRGTEAFF
TGTGCCAGCAGTTTTCCCGACAGGGGGACTGAAGCTTTCTTT
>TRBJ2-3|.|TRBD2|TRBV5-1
CASSLASGSISDTQYF
TGCGCCAGCAGCTTGGCCAGCGGGAGTATATCAGATACGCAGTATTTT
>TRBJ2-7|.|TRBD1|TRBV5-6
CASSWGGTGVYEQYF
TGTGCCAGCAGCTGGGGGGGGACAGGGGTGTACGAGCAGTACTTC
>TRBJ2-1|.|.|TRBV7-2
CASSPTRLNEQFF
TGTGCCAGCAGCCCGACTAGATTGAATGAGCAGTTCTTC
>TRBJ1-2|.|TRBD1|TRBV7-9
CASSLGALRDRARGYTF
TGTGCCAGCAGCTTAGGGGCCCTGCGGGACAGGGCTCGAGGCTACACCTTC
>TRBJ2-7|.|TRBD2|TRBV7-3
CASSWGGDRAYEQYF
TGTGCCAGCAGCTGGGGAGGGGACCGTGCCTACGAGCAGTACTTC